The 13 T cell receptor beta chains listed next were all sequenced from one sample in a study of blood T cell repertoires in COVID-19. Here immunoSEQ multiplex PCR was the method, and the copy in TCRdb shows in-frame clones only, minus some. There are fewer than 350,000 clones in the sample; roughly nine tenths occur only once, and more than 10% lies in the top ten. Input material: peripheral blood. These receptors were taken from a woman in her 30s with COVID-19, enrolled during active disease.

The chain has TRBV19 and TRBJ2-7, with D possibly TRBD2 on 7 matching bases. Germline V lookup: CDR1 LNHDA, CDR2 SQIVND (reference sequence). This CDR3 is 15 amino acids long. The V and J ends lost 3 bases and 2 bases respectively, with 14 bases between them. The CDR3 loop reads CASSMSQGGAYEQYF. The DNA for the CDR3 is TGTGCCAGTAGTATGTCACAGGGAGGGGCCTACGAGCAGTACTTC.

V gene TRBV27 combines with J gene TRBJ2-7; D is possibly TRBD1 (6 bases). V was trimmed by 9 bases and J by 2 bases, leaving 14 bases between them. Germline-derived CDR1 and CDR2 are MNHEY and SMNVEV (reference sequence). The CDR3 runs 13 residues. The CDR3 here is CASAPYRAYEQYF. CDR3 in DNA: TGTGCCAGTGCCCCCTACAGGGCCTACGAGCAGTACTTC.

The table lists this clone with a count of one. The V and J genes are TRBV7-9 and TRBJ2-5; D possibly corresponds to TRBD2 (6 bases). This CDR3 is built from 14 residues. The V gene lost 5 bases and the J gene lost 5 bases, with 15 bases spanning the gap. Germline CDR1 and CDR2: SEHNR and FQNEAQ (reference sequence). DNA of the CDR3: TGTGCCAGCAGCCCACGGGGGTGGGGCGAGACCCAGTACTTC. It codes for CASSPRGWGETQYF.

The V and J genes are TRBV11-2 and TRBJ2-1; TRBD2 is a possible D gene (5 bases). The germline V and J ends were trimmed by 5 bases and 2 bases, with 13 bases remaining between them. The length of the CDR3 is 15 residues. Germline values: CDR1 SGHAT, CDR2 FQNNGV. CDR3 DNA: TGTGCCAGCAGCCCCCAGAGGGCTACCTACAATGAGCAGTTCTTC. Its translation: CASSPQRATYNEQFF.

The chain links TRBV6-1 to TRBJ2-2, with D uncertain. The CDR3 runs to 16 residues. Germline V CDR1 and CDR2: MNHNS, SASEGT. Trimming left V 4 bases short and J 4 bases short, with 16 bases between. CDR3 amino acids: CASSGLFTVGTGELFF. The DNA of the CDR3 is TGTGCCAGCAGTGGCCTTTTCACAGTCGGCACCGGGGAGCTGTTTTTT.

The V call is TRBV6-4, the J call TRBJ1-5, with 9 bases matching TRBD1. Per germline, CDR1 MRHNA and CDR2 SNTAGT. Trimming removed 8 bases from V and 3 bases from J; junction bases left unmatched: 14. This CDR3 contains 17 residues. In DNA, the CDR3 is TGTGCCAGCCTACAGGGGGCGCGTAAAAGGAACAATCAGCCCCAGCATTTT. Protein product: CASLQGARKRNNQPQHF.

The J gene is TRBJ1-1, the V gene TRBV6-5; no clear D gene. Germline values: CDR1 MNHEY, CDR2 SVGAGI. The V end lost 0 bases, the J end lost 2 bases, and 13 bases lay between the germline ends. This CDR3 contains 16 residues. CDR3 amino acids: CASSYSPQAVNTEAFF. CDR3 nucleotides: TGTGCCAGCAGTTACTCCCCTCAGGCCGTCAACACTGAAGCTTTCTTT.

The rearrangement links TRBV4-2 to TRBJ2-3, with D maybe TRBD2 (6 bases). This CDR3 contains 14 residues. V lost 3 bases and J 5 bases, leaving 12 bases between the germline ends. The germline V gene encodes CDR1 LGHNA and CDR2 YNFKEQ. The CDR3 nucleotides read TGTGCCAGCAGCCACCCTGGGGAGGAAGATACGCAGTATTTT. Protein product: CASSHPGEEDTQYF.

J is TRBJ2-1 and V is TRBV27; 7 nucleotides line up with TRBD1. Germline V lookup: CDR1 MNHEY, CDR2 SMNVEV (reference sequence). The length of the CDR3 is 15 residues. V shed 1 base, J shed 8 bases, and the junction held 8 bases outside the gene matches. This CDR3 reads CASSLFLEGADEQFF. Here the CDR3 DNA reads TGTGCCAGCAGTTTATTTCTAGAGGGGGCTGATGAGCAGTTCTTC.

This clone has more than one count but fewer than ten. The gene calls are TRBV27 and TRBJ2-3; TRBD2 aligns across 8 bases. Germline lookup yields CDR1 MNHEY and CDR2 SMNVEV (reference sequence). Trimming cost V 8 bases and J 6 bases; bases outside gene matches: 10. This CDR3 is 14 amino acids long. The CDR3 DNA follows: TGTGCCAGCGGGGATCGGGGGGGCTCCGATACGCAGTATTTT. Translating it yields CASGDRGGSDTQYF.

V and J are TRBV7-9 and TRBJ2-7; 8 nucleotides line up with TRBD2. The germline gives CDR1 SEHNR, CDR2 FQNEAQ (reference sequence). The CDR3 has 16 amino acids. Trimming removed 1 base from V and 0 bases from J; junction bases left unmatched: 5. The CDR3 is CASSLGGRGGSYEQYF. The DNA for the CDR3 is TGTGCCAGCAGCTTAGGAGGTCGGGGGGGCTCCTACGAGCAGTACTTC.

This clone was detected a few times. The rearrangement joins TRBV7-9 to TRBJ2-7, with 10 nucleotides matching TRBD2. The CDR3 totals 15 residues. Germline CDR1 is SEHNR and CDR2 is FQNEAQ (reference sequence). V was clipped by 6 bases and J by 2 bases; unmatched bases: 7. CDR3 protein: CASSYASGRAYEQYF. The CDR3 nucleotides are TGTGCCAGCAGTTACGCTAGCGGGAGAGCCTACGAGCAGTACTTC.

V gene TRBV6-5 combines with J gene TRBJ2-1; 9 positions match TRBD1. The ends lost 6 bases at V and 9 bases at J; junction bases unmatched: 12. Germline assignment: CDR1 MNHEY and CDR2 SVGAGI. The CDR3 runs to 15 residues. The DNA for the CDR3 is TGTGCCAGCAGAGCGGGACAGGTGGGACAGGGTGAGCAGTTCTTC. It is translated as CASRAGQVGQGEQFF.